What follows is one TCR beta chain and its context. Its antigen is as yet unknown. The data were obtained in a study of T cell responses to AZD1222 COVID-19 vaccine. The study's findings and limits: There were vaccine-associated CD4 TCRs across spike, dominant at 160-218 and 743-854. Repertoires were obtained solely post-peak T cell response. Regions left unmutated in variants are reportedly the target of nearly half of spike-specific TCRs.

Second-dose schedules of about 4 or about 12 weeks were combined. This CDR3 contains 15 residues. CDR1 is MRHNA and CDR2 is SNTAGT in the germline V gene. The V end lost 7 bases, the J end lost 1 base, and 14 bases lay between the germline ends. Sequenced by immunoSEQ multiplex PCR; TCRdb stores in-frame clones only, minus some. Found here are roughly 150,000 clones, less than 95% of them singletons; the top ten hold about 6%. The chain links TRBV6-4 to TRBJ1-5, with D possibly TRBD1 on 6 matching bases. This clonotype originated in an adult who received the AZD1222 COVID-19 vaccine. Sequenced here: peripheral blood, sampled 28 days after the second AZD1222 dose. As DNA, the CDR3 is TGTGCCAGCAACCGGGACGGGGGCAGCAATCAGCCCCAGCATTTT. Residues: CASNRDGGSNQPQHF.